The following is a TCR beta chain sequence with its context. Its antigen is not identified. Averaging about 100 mL, one heparinised blood draw was given by each donor. The data belong to a study of beta chain features in type 1 diabetes. Reverse transcribing all isolated RNA meant expressed TCRB transcripts were sequenced. The table came from immunoSEQ multiplex PCR; TCRdb's copy has only in-frame clones and leaves some out. The sample holds 120,000 or so clones; 17% are singletons and the top ten take around 2.5%. Broader study findings: Equally in patients and controls, shorter templates might have been favored by PCR. Moderate yet significant TCRB CDR3 shortening was seen in Type 1 diabetes patients in all four CD4+ subsets. The question left open here concerned HLA type influencing TCRB rearrangement.

Trimming pared 3 bases from V and 0 bases from J, leaving 3 bases between. This CDR3 contains 13 residues. The germline V gene has CDR1 SEHNR and CDR2 FQNEAQ (reference sequence). V usage is TRBV7-9 and J usage is TRBJ1-3; no clear D gene. This TCR derives from a young man with type 1 diabetes. Sequences were obtained from central memory CD4+ T cells from blood. The CDR3 DNA follows: TGTGCCAGCAGCTTTAACTCTGGAAACACCATATATTTT. It is translated as CASSFNSGNTIYF.